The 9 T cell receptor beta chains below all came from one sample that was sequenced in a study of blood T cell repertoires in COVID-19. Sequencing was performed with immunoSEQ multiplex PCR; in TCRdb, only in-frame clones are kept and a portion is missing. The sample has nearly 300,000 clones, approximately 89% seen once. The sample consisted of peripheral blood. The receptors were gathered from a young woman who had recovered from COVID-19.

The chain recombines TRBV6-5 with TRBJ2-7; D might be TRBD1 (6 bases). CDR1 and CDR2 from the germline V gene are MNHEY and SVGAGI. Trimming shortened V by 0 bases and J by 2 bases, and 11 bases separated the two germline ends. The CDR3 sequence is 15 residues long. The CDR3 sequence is CASSYSTGGPYEQYF. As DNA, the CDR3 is TGTGCCAGCAGTTACTCGACAGGAGGACCCTACGAGCAGTACTTC.

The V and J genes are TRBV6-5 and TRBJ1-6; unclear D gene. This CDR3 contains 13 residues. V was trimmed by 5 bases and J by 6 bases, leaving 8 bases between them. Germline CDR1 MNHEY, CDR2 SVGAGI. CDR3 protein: CASSLAANSPLHF. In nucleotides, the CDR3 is TGTGCCAGCAGTCTAGCGGCTAATTCACCCCTCCACTTT.

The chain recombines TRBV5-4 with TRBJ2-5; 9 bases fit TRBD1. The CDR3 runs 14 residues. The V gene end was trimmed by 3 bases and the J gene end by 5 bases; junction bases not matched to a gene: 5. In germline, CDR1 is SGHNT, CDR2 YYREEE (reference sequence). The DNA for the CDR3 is TGTGCCAGCAGCTCCCCGGACAGGGGTGAGACCCAGTACTTC. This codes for CASSSPDRGETQYF. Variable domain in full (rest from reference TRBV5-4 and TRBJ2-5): ETGVTQSPTHLIKTRGQQVTLRCSSQSGHNTVSWYQQALGQGPQFIFQYYREEENGRGNFPPRFSGLQFPNYSSELNVNALELDDSALYLCASSSPDRGETQYFGPGTRLLVL.

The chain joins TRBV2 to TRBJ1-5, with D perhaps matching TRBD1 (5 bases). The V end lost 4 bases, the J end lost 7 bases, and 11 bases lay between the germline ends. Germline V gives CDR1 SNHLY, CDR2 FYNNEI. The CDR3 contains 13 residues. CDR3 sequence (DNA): TGTGCCAGCAGTGTGCAGGGTCACCAGCCCCAGCATTTT. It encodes CASSVQGHQPQHF.

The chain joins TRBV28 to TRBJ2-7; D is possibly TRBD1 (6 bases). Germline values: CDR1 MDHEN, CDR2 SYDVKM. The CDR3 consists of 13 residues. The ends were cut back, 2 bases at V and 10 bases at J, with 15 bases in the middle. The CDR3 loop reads CASSLAPTGYQYF. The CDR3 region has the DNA TGTGCCAGCAGTTTAGCCCCGACAGGATATCAGTACTTC.

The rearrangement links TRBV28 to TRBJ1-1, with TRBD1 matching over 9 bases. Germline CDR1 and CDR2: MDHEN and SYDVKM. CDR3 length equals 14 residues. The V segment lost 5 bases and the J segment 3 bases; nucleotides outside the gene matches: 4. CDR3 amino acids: CASSGTGRDTEAFF. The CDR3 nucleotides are TGTGCCAGCAGTGGGACAGGGCGGGACACTGAAGCTTTCTTT.

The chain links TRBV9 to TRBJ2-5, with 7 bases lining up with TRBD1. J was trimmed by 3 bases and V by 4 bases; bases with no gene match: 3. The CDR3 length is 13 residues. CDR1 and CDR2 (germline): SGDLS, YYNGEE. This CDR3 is CASSLGQKETQYF. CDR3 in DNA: TGTGCCAGCAGCCTGGGACAGAAAGAGACCCAGTACTTC.

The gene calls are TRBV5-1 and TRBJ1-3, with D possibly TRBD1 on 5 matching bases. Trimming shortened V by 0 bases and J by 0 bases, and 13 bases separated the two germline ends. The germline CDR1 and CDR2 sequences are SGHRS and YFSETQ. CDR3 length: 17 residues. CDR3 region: CASSLAGDSSSGNTIYF. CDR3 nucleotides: TGCGCCAGCAGCTTGGCGGGGGATTCCAGCTCTGGAAACACCATATATTTT.

The CDR3 DNA follows: TGCGCCAGCAGCCAAGAGGTGGCAGAAGATAATTCACCCCTCCACTTT. It codes for CASSQEVAEDNSPLHF. This sequence joins TRBV4-1 and TRBJ1-6, with D unresolved. The CDR3 is 16 amino acids. Trimming took off 0 bases at V and 5 bases at J, with 11 bases between the two ends. Germline assignment: CDR1 MGHRA and CDR2 YSYEKL.